Following are 9 T cell receptor beta chains from one sample sequenced in a study of blood T cell repertoires in COVID-19. Only in-frame clones appear in the TCRdb table, and some are missing; sequencing was by immunoSEQ multiplex PCR. This table holds some 100,000 clones, about nine tenths found once. Sequencing was done on a sample of peripheral blood. The receptor set was obtained from a human donor in a cohort sampled during active COVID-19.

The chain employs TRBV28 and TRBJ1-1; D may be TRBD1 (5 bases). The CDR3 runs 15 residues. V lost 5 bases, J lost 1 base, and 14 bases lay in between. Germline CDR1 and CDR2: MDHEN and SYDVKM. The CDR3 loop is CASSPPITGNTEAFF. The CDR3 DNA reads TGTGCCAGCAGTCCCCCAATAACAGGGAACACTGAAGCTTTCTTT.

CDR3: CASSLTSLAGATDTQYF. The CDR3 bases are TGCGCCAGCAGCTTGACCAGCCTAGCGGGAGCAACAGATACGCAGTATTTT. The genes are TRBV5-1 and TRBJ2-3; 10 bases match TRBD2. From germline, CDR1 is SGHRS and CDR2 YFSETQ. With V trimmed by 1 base and J by 3 bases, 8 bases remained unmatched. This CDR3 is 17 amino acids long.

The chain employs TRBV5-1 and TRBJ2-6; no clear D. The CDR3 covers 16 residues. Per germline, CDR1 SGHRS and CDR2 YFSETQ. The V gene lost 0 bases and the J gene lost 0 bases, with 7 bases spanning the gap. CDR3 bases: TGCGCCAGCAGCTTGGCGGTCACCTCTGGGGCCAACGTCCTGACTTTC. Residues: CASSLAVTSGANVLTF.

The rearrangement joins TRBV7-2 to TRBJ2-7, with TRBD1 identical over 7 bases. The V gene end was trimmed by 1 base and the J gene end by 0 bases; junction bases not matched to a gene: 3. CDR3 length: 15 residues. CDR1 is SGHTA, CDR2 FQGNSA, per germline. CDR3 nucleotides: TGTGCCAGCAGCTTAGACAGGGGATCCTCCTACGAGCAGTACTTC. Residues: CASSLDRGSSYEQYF. Looking up the rest from reference TRBV7-2 and TRBJ2-7 gives the full variable domain: GAGVSQSPSNKVTEKGKDVELRCDPISGHTALYWYRQSLGQGLEFLIYFQGNSAPDKSGLPSDRFSAERTGGSVSTLTIQRTQQEDSAVYLCASSLDRGSSYEQYFGPGTRLTVT.

V usage is TRBV4-2 and J usage is TRBJ2-7; TRBD1 is a possible D gene (6 bases). The germline V and J ends were trimmed by 8 bases and 5 bases, with 19 bases remaining between them. Germline CDR1 is LGHNA and CDR2 is YNFKEQ. This CDR3 has 14 residues. The CDR3 coding sequence is TGTGCCAGCCGCCTCAGTCAGGGGAAAAACGAGCAGTACTTC. Translation gives CASRLSQGKNEQYF.

The chain is built from TRBV18 and TRBJ1-1; 7 nucleotides line up with TRBD1. The CDR3 runs 14 residues. J gave up 1 base and V 6 bases, and 5 bases lay outside the gene matches. Germline CDR1 reads KGHSH; CDR2 reads LQKENI. The CDR3 is CASSRDRENTEAFF. The CDR3 nucleotides are TGTGCCAGCTCGCGAGACAGGGAGAACACTGAAGCTTTCTTT.

This clone has only one observation. This rearrangement joins TRBV7-9 to TRBJ1-2; D perhaps matches TRBD1 (5 bases). Trimming shortened V by 3 bases and J by 8 bases, and 10 bases separated the two germline ends. This CDR3 spans 12 amino acids. Looked up from germline, CDR1 is SEHNR and CDR2 is FQNEAQ (reference sequence). CDR3 sequence (DNA): TGTGCCAGCAGCTTTCGACAGAGGGGCTACACCTTC. Its translation is CASSFRQRGYTF.

The chain employs TRBV14 and TRBJ2-3; the D is unclear. Germline V gene data show CDR1 as SGHDN and CDR2 as FVKESK. The CDR3 contains 17 residues. With 2 bases removed from V and 0 bases from J, the gap between germline ends came to 15 bases. CDR3 region: CASSQPRTPSSTDTQYF. CDR3 DNA sequence: TGTGCCAGCAGCCAACCCCGTACACCGTCTAGCACAGATACGCAGTATTTT. Using reference TRBV14 and TRBJ2-3 for the parts outside the CDR3, the full variable domain is EAGVTQFPSHSVIEKGQTVTLRCDPISGHDNLYWYRRVMGKEIKFLLHFVKESKQDESGMPNNRFLAERTGGTYSTLKVQPAELEDSGVYFCASSQPRTPSSTDTQYFGPGTRLTVL.

The chain is built from TRBV19 and TRBJ2-7; 7 nucleotides align to TRBD1. Germline assignment: CDR1 LNHDA and CDR2 SQIVND (reference sequence). CDR3 size: 14 residues. The trim removed 5 bases at V and 2 bases at J, leaving 6 bases unmatched. This CDR3 is CASSPTGSTYEQYF. As DNA, the CDR3 is TGTGCCAGTAGTCCGACAGGGTCTACCTACGAGCAGTACTTC.